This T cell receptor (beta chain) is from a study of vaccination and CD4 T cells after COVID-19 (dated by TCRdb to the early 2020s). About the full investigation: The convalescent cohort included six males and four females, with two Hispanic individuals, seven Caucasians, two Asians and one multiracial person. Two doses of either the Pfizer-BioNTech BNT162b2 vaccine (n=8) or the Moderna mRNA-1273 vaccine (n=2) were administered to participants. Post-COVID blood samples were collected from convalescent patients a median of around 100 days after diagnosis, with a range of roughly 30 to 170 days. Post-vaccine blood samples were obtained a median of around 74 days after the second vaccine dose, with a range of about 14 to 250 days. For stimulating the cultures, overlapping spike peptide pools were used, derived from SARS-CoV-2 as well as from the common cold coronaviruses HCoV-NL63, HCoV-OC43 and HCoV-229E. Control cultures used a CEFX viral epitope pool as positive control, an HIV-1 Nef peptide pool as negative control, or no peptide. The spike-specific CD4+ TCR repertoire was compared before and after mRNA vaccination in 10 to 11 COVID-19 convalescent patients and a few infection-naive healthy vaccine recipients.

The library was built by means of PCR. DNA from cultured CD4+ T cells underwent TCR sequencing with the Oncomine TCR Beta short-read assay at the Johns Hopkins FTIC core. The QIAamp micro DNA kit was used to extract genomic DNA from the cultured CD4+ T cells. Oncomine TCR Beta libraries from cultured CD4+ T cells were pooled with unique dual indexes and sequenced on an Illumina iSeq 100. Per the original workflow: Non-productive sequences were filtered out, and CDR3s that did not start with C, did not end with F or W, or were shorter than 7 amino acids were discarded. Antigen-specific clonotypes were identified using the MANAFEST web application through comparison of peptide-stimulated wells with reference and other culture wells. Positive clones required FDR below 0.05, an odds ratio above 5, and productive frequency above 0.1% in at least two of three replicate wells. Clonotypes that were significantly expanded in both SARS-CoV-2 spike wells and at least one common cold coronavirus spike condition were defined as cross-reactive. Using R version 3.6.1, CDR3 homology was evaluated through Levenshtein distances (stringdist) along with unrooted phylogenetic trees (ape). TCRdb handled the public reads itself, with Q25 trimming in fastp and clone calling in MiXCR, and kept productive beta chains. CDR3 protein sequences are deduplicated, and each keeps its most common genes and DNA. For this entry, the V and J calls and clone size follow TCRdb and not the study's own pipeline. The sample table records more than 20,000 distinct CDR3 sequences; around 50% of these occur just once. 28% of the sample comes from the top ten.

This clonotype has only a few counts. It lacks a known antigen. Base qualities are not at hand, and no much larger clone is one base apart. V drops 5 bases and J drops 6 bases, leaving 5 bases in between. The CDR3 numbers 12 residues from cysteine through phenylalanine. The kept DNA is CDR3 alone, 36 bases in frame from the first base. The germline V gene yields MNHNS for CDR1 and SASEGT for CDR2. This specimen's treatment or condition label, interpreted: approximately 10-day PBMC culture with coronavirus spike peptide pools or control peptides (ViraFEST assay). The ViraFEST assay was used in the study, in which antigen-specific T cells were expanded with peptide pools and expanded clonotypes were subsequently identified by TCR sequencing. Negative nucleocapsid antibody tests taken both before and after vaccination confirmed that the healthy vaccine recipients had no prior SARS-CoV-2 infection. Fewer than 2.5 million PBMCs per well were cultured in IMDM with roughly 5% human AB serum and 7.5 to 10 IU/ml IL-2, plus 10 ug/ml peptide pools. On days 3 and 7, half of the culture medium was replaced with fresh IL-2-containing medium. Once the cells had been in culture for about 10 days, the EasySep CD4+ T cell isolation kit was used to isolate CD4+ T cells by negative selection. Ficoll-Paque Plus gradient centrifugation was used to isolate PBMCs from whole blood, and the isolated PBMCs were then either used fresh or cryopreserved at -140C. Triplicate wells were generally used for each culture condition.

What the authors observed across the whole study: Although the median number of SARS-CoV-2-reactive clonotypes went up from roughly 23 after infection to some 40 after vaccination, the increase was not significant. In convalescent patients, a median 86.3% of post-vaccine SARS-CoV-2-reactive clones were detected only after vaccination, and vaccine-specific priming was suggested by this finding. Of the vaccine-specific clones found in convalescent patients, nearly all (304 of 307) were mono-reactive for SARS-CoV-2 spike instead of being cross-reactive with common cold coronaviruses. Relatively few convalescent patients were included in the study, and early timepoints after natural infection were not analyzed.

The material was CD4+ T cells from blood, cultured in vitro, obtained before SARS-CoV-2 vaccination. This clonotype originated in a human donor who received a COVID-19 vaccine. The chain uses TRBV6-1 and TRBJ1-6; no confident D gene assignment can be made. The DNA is TGTGCCAGCAGTAGTCTTAATTCACCCCTCCACTTT. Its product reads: CASSSLNSPLHF.